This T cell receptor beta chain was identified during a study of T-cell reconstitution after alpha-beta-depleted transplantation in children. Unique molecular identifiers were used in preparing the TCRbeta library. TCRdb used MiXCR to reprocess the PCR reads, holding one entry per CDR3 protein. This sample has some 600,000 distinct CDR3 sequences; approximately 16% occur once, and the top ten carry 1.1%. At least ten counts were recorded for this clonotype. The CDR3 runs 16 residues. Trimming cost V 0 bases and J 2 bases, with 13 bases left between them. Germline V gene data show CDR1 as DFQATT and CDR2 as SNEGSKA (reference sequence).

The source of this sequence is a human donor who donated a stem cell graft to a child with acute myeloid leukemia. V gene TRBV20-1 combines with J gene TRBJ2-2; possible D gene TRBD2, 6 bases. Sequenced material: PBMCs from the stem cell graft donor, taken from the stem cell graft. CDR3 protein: CSARDPEGRNTGELFF. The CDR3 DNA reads TGCAGTGCTAGAGATCCGGAGGGAAGAAACACCGGGGAGCTGTTTTTT.